A single T cell receptor beta chain is shown here with its context. Antigen specificity is unknown. V lost 5 bases and J lost 8; bases outside the gene matches: 14. The CDR3 consists of 16 residues. The data originate from a study of T-cell reconstitution after alpha-beta-depleted transplantation in children. The authors prepared the TCRbeta library with unique molecular identifiers. TCRdb fed the PCR reads into MiXCR, producing one record per CDR3 protein. The table has 580,000 or so distinct CDR3 sequences, 23% seen once. Study results and limitations: The high TCRbeta diversity at day 60 in some patients came from surviving recipient T cells and thymic progenitors. Once a year had passed after transplant, T-cell counts and diversity came mostly from newly produced T cells. By about two months after transplant, alpha-beta T cells reportedly arose from several hundred graft clones that had expanded.

Sequencing used PBMCs, mostly from graft donor cells, obtained 360 days after TCRalphabeta/CD19-depleted stem cell transplant. The sequence came from a boy in the first two years of life who had a stem cell transplant for acute myeloid leukemia, so the T cells may come from the graft donor. J is TRBJ2-1 and V is TRBV12-3 or TRBV12-4, with 8 nucleotides matching TRBD1. The CDR3 region has the DNA TGTGCCAGCAGTCACACCAGACAGGGGTCTATGGATGAGCAGTTCTTC. As protein: CASSHTRQGSMDEQFF.